The rows below give T cell receptor beta chains drawn from one sample of a study of blood T cells in healthy people across ages. MiXCR, run by TCRdb on the 5' RACE reads, gives a single entry per CDR3 protein. The sample gives about 900,000 distinct CDR3 sequences, around two thirds of which show up once; 28% is in the top ten. The sequencing input was blood. Receptors originate from a man aged 25-45 years in good health. Each CDR3 is given with its conserved first and last residue. Fields, in order: D gene, clone size, J gene, V gene, CDR3 DNA, CDR3 protein. The D gene is left open where the match is weak. Clone size is stated in some rows and not others, as once, few, many or a class when expanded.

TRBD2 . TRBJ2-3 TRBV20-1 TGCAGTGCTAGAATCTCCGGGGGGACTACAGATACGCAGTATTTT CSARISGGTTDTQYF
TRBD2 . TRBJ2-5 TRBV29-1 TGCAGCGCTGGACTAGCGGTGGGCCCTCAAGGGACCCAGTACTTC CSAGLAVGPQGTQYF
TRBD2 . TRBJ2-3 TRBV2 TGTGCCAGCTATAGGACTAGCGGGGGGCCGCAGTATTTT CASYRTSGGPQYF
. few TRBJ2-6 TRBV24-1 TGTGCCACCAGTGTCGGGTCTGGGGCCAACGTCCTGACTTTC CATSVGSGANVLTF
. . TRBJ2-1 TRBV20-1 TGCAGTGCTAGAGATCGGACGAGGTGGGCTTGGTTTCGGAATGAGCAGTTCTTC CSARDRTRWAWFRNEQFF
. . TRBJ2-7 TRBV7-2 TGTGCCGGCAGCACCCGCAGGGACTACGAGCAGTACTTC CAGSTRRDYEQYF
. . TRBJ1-4 TRBV7-9 TGTGCCAGCAGCTTAGACGGACAGCCTAATGAAAAGCTGTTTTTT CASSLDGQPNEKLFF
. . TRBJ2-1 TRBV6-4 TGTGCCAGCAGTGACTCAGGCGGGTCCCGCTACAATGAGCAGTTCTTC CASSDSGGSRYNEQFF
. . TRBJ2-6 TRBV7-9 TGTGCCAGTGGATATGGGGCCAACGTCCTGACTTTC CASGYGANVLTF
. . TRBJ2-5 TRBV7-3 TGTGCCAGCAGCCTAGGACCAGACGAGACCCAGTACTTC CASSLGPDETQYF
TRBD1 few TRBJ2-1 TRBV7-9 TGTGCCAGCTTCGGCGGGGACAGGACCTCCTCCTACAATGAGCAGTTCTTC CASFGGDRTSSYNEQFF
. . TRBJ2-1 TRBV10-2 TGCGCCAGCAGGCCCGCGGGAAACAATGAGCAGTTCTTC CASRPAGNNEQFF
. . TRBJ1-2 TRBV9 TGTGCCAGCAGCGGGACAGTTGGGGCCTACTATGGCTACACCTTC CASSGTVGAYYGYTF
. . TRBJ2-7 TRBV7-9 TGTGCCAGCAGCTTAGACTCTGACTCCTACGAGCAGTACTTC CASSLDSDSYEQYF
TRBD1 . TRBJ2-5 TRBV7-9 TGTGCCAGCAGCTTAGCGGACGGGACAGGGGTTAAAGAGACCCAGTACTTC CASSLADGTGVKETQYF
. few TRBJ2-5 TRBV5-6 TGTGCCAGCAGCGTGTGGGTCCAAGAGACCCAGTACTTC CASSVWVQETQYF
. . TRBJ1-2 TRBV9 TGTGCCAGCAGCGTAGGAGGGTTGAGTGGCTACACCTTC CASSVGGLSGYTF
. . TRBJ2-5 TRBV7-2 TGTGCCAGCAGCCTTGGGGGGGCCCAAGGGACCCAGTACTTC CASSLGGAQGTQYF
TRBD2 . TRBJ2-1 TRBV3-1 TGTGCCAGCAGCCAAGAACTAGCGGGGCGCAATGAGCAGTTCTTC CASSQELAGRNEQFF
. . TRBJ2-5 TRBV5-1 TGCGCCAGCAGCTTGGTTAACTGGGATCCAGAGACCCAGTACTTC CASSLVNWDPETQYF
TRBD1 . TRBJ2-7 TRBV20-1 TGCAGTGCTAGATTGGGACAGGGCGGTATCTACGAGCAGTACTTC CSARLGQGGIYEQYF
. . TRBJ1-4 TRBV20-1 TGCAGTGCGACGAGGGAGGGACCGCCTTATGAAAAACTGTTTTTT CSATREGPPYEKLFF
TRBD1 . TRBJ2-3 TRBV7-3 TGTGCCAGCAGCTCGCAGACAGGGGGCGTCACAGATACGCAGTATTTT CASSSQTGGVTDTQYF
. . TRBJ2-3 TRBV7-2 TGTGCCAGCACCCGGAACGTCCTCCAAGGGGGCACAGATACGCAGTATTTT CASTRNVLQGGTDTQYF
TRBD2 . TRBJ2-1 TRBV4-1 TGCGCCAGCAGCCAAGATGAGTATTCTAGCGGGGGGCCAGGGACCTACAATGAGCAGTTCTTC CASSQDEYSSGGPGTYNEQFF
. few TRBJ2-7 TRBV15 TGTGCCACCTCAAGGGCGGGGTACGAGCAGTACTTC CATSRAGYEQYF
. . TRBJ2-7 TRBV28 TGTGCCAGCAGTTTCGCGATTAAGGAGGCGGGCGAGCAGTACTTC CASSFAIKEAGEQYF
TRBD2 . TRBJ2-1 TRBV9 TGTGCCAGCAGCGGGACTAGCGGCCTGGATGAGCAGTTCTTC CASSGTSGLDEQFF
. . TRBJ2-7 TRBV3-1 TGTGCCAGCAGCCAAGATGGACCGAGCAGGACAGCATCCTACGAGCAGTACTTC CASSQDGPSRTASYEQYF
. . TRBJ1-5 TRBV7-2 TGTGCCAGCAGCTCTTTAAGATCCGGGCAGCCCCAGCATTTT CASSSLRSGQPQHF
. . TRBJ1-1 TRBV2 TGTGCCAGCAGTGAAACAAGGGAGACTGAAGCTTTCTTT CASSETRETEAFF
. . TRBJ2-7 TRBV7-9 TGTGCCAGCAGCTCCCTCAGGGATGAAAGCTCCTACGAGCAGTACTTC CASSSLRDESSYEQYF
TRBD1 few TRBJ1-5 TRBV29-1 TGCAGCGTTAACGGGGGACAGAATCAGCCCCAGCATTTT CSVNGGQNQPQHF
TRBD2 few TRBJ2-1 TRBV5-1 TGCGCCAGCAGCTCCCAATATTCGCGGGGGGGCCTTTCTGAGCAGTTCTTC CASSSQYSRGGLSEQFF
. . TRBJ2-3 TRBV9 TGTGCCAGCAGCGTAGGTGCGGTTAGATCAGATACGCAGTATTTT CASSVGAVRSDTQYF
TRBD1 . TRBJ2-1 TRBV25-1 TGTGCCAGCAGTCAGGACAGGGGGACCCCCTACAATGAGCAGTTCTTC CASSQDRGTPYNEQFF
. . TRBJ2-7 TRBV11-1 TGTGCCAGCAGCTTAGCGCTACCGGGGGAGATCTCCTACGAGCAGTACTTC CASSLALPGEISYEQYF
TRBD1 . TRBJ1-6 TRBV6-5 TGTGCCAACAGTTGCTCCGGGGACAGGAATTCACCCCTCCACTTT CANSCSGDRNSPLHF
. . TRBJ2-7 TRBV4-1 TGCGCCAGCGCTCGGGACGGAACCTACGAGCAGTACTTC CASARDGTYEQYF
TRBD2 . TRBJ2-5 TRBV28 TGTGCCAGCAGGCCCAGACTAGCGGTCCGAGGGACCCAGTACTTC CASRPRLAVRGTQYF